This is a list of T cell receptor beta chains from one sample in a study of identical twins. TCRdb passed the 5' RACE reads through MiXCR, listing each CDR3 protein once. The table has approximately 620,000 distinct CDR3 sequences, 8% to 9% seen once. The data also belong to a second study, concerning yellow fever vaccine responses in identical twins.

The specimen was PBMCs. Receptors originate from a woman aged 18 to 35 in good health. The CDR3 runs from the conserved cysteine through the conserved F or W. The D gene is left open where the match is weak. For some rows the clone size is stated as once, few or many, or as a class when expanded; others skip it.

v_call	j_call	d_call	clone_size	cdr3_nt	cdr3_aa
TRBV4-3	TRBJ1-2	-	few	TGCGCCAGCAGCCAAGTTCCCCTGCCCTATGGCTACACCTTC	CASSQVPLPYGYTF
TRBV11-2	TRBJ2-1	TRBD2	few	TGTGCCAGCAGCCTAGGGGGTCTCCCGGGAGGGGATGAGCAGTTCTTC	CASSLGGLPGGDEQFF
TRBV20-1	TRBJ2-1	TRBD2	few	TGCAGTGCTAGGACTAGCGGGATCTTCAATGAGCAGTTCTTC	CSARTSGIFNEQFF
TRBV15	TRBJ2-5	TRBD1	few	TGTGCCACCAGCAGAGGGACAGGGGACGAGACCCAGTACTTC	CATSRGTGDETQYF
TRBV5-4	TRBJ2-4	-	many	TGTGCCAGCAGCTTGGTCCTGCGCACGGCCCGAACGGAAACAGGGTTGGAAAACATTCAGTACTTC	CASSLVLRTARTETGLENIQYF
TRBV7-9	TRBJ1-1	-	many	TGTGCCAGCAGCTTAGCTTGGGATACTGAAGCTTTCTTT	CASSLAWDTEAFF
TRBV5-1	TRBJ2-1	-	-	TGCGCCAGCAGCTTGGGGAGCCAGGAGGAGCAGTTCTTC	CASSLGSQEEQFF
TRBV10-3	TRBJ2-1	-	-	TGTGCCATCAGTGAGGATAGGACAGTCTACAATGAGCAGTTCTTC	CAISEDRTVYNEQFF
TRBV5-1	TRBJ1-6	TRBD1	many	TGCGCCAGCAGCTCACAGGGGCCCTATAATTCACCCCTCCACTTT	CASSSQGPYNSPLHF
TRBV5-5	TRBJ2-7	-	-	TGTGCCAGCATACCCAAGAGGGGGGGTGCCCTGGAGCAATACGAGCAGTACTTC	CASIPKRGGALEQYEQYF
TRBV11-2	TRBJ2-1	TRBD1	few	TGTGCCAGCAGCGGACAGGGGGCTTACAATGAGCAGTTCTTC	CASSGQGAYNEQFF
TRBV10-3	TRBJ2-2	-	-	TGTGCCATCAGTGATCTAAAGAGGACGAACACCGGGGAGCTGTTTTTT	CAISDLKRTNTGELFF
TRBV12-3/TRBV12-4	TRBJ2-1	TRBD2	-	TGTGCCAGCAGCACCTGGACGGGCGGGGGGGCCGTTTTCAATGAGCAGTTCTTC	CASSTWTGGGAVFNEQFF
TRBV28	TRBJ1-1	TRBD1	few	TGTGCCAGCAGAACCCCAGGGGGGGACACTGAAGCTTTCTTT	CASRTPGGDTEAFF
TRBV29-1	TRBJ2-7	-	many	TGCAGCGTCCTACAGGGACCCTACGAGCAGTACTTC	CSVLQGPYEQYF
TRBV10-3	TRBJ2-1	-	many	TGTGCCATCAGCGGAGGGCCTGGCAATGAGCAGTTCTTC	CAISGGPGNEQFF
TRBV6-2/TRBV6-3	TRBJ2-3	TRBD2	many	TGTGCCAGCAGACTAGCGGGAGGGCCAGATACGCAGTATTTT	CASRLAGGPDTQYF
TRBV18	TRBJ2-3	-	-	TGTGCCAGCTCACCACAAATCTCAGGGGTACCTAGCACAGATACGCAGTATTTT	CASSPQISGVPSTDTQYF